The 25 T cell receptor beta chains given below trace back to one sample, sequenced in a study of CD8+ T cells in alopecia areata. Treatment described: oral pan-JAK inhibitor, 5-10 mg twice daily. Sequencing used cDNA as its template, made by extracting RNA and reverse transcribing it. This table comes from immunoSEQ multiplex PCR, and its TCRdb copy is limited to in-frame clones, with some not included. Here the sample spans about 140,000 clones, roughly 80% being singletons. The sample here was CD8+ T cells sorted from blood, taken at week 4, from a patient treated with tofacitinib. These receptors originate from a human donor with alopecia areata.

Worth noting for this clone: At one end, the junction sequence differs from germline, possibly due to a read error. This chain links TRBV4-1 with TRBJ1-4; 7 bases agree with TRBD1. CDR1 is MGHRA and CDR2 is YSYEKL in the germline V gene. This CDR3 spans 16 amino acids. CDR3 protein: CAGSFNRDRENEKLFF. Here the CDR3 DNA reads TGCGCCGGCAGCTTCAATAGGGACAGAGAGAATGAAAAACTGTTTTTT.

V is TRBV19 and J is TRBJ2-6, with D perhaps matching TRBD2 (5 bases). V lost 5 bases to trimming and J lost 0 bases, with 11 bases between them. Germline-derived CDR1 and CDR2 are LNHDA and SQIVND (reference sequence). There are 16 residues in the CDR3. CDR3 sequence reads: CASSLTGSSGANVLTF. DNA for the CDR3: TGTGCCAGTAGTCTCACGGGGAGCTCTGGGGCCAACGTCCTGACTTTC.

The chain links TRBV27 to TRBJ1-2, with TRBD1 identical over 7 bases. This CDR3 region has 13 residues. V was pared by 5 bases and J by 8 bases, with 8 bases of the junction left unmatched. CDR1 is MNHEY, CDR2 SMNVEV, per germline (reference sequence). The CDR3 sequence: CASSLRQGGGYTF. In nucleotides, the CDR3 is TGTGCCAGCAGTCTCCGACAGGGAGGCGGCTACACCTTC.

The CDR3 region is CASSLQVGSYNEQFF. DNA for the CDR3: TGTGCCAGCAGCTTGCAGGTCGGCTCCTACAATGAGCAGTTCTTC. The chain uses TRBV7-9 and TRBJ2-1; D uncertain. The germline gives CDR1 SEHNR, CDR2 FQNEAQ (reference sequence). Between the trimmed V and J ends, which lost 3 bases and 0 bases, there was a span of 9 bases. The CDR3 runs to 15 residues.

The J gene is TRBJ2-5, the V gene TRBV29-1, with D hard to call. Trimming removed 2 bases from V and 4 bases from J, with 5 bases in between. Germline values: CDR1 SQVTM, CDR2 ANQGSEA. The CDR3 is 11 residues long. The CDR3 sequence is CSVEYRETQYF. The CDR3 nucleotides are TGCAGCGTTGAATATCGAGAGACCCAGTACTTC.

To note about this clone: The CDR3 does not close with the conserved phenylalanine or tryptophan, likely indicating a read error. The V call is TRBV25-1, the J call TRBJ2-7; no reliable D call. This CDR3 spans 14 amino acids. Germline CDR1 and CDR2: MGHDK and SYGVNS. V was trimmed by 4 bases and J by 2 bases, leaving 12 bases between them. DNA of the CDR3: TGTGCCAGCAGTGCCCCTGATAGCCCCTACGAGCAGTACCTC. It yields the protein CASSAPDSPYEQYL.

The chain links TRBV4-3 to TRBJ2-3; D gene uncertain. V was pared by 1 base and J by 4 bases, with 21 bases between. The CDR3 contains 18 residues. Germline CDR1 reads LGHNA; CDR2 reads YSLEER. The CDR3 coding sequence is TGCGCCAGCAGCCAAGTTGATGACCCAATCCGTTTGGCAGATACGCAGTATTTT. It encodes CASSQVDDPIRLADTQYF.

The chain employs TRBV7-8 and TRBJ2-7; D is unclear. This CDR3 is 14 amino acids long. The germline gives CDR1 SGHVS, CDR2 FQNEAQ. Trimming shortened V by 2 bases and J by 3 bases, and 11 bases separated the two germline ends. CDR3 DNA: TGTGCCAGCAGCTTATCAAGGACCATCTACGAGCAGTACTTC. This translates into CASSLSRTIYEQYF.

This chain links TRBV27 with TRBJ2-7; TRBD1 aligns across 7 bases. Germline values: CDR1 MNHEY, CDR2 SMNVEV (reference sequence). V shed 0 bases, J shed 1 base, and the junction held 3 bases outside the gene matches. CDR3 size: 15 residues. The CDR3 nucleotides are TGTGCCAGCAGTTTATCGACAGGGACGTCCTACGAGCAGTACTTC. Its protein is CASSLSTGTSYEQYF.

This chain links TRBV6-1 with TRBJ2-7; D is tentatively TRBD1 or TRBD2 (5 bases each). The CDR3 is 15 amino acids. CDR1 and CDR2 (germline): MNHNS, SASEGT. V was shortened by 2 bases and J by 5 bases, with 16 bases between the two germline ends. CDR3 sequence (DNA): TGTGCCAGCAGTGAATTGGCTTGGGGGAACGACGAGCAGTACTTC. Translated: CASSELAWGNDEQYF.

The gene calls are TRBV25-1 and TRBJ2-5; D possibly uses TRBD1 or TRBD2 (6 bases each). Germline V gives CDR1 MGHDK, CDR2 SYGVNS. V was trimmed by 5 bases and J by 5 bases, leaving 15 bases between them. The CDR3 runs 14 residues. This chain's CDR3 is CASSPPGGGETQYF. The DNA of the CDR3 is TGTGCCAGCAGTCCACCCGGAGGGGGGGAGACCCAGTACTTC.

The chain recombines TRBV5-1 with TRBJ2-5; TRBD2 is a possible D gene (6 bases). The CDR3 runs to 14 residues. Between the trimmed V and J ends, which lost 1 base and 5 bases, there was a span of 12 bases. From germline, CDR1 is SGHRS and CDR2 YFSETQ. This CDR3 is CASSLWGGEETQYF. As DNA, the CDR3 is TGCGCCAGCAGCTTGTGGGGAGGCGAGGAGACCCAGTACTTC.

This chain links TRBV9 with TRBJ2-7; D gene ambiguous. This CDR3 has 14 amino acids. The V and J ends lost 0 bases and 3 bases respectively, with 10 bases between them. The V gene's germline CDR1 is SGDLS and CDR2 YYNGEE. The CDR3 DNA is TGTGCCAGCAGCGTAGACGGGTCCTACTACGAGCAGTACTTC. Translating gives CASSVDGSYYEQYF.

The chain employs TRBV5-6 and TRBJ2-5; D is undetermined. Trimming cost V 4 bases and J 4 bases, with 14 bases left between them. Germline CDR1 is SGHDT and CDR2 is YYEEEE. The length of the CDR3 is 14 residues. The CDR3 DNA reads TGTGCCAGCAGCCCCGAGACGGACGGAGAGACCCAGTACTTC. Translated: CASSPETDGETQYF.

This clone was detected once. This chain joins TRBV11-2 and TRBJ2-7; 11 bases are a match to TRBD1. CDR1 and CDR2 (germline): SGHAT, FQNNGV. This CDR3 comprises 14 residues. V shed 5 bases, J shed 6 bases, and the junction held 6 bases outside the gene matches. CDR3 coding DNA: TGTGCCAGCAGCCTCGGACAGGGGGCGATCGAGCAGTACTTC. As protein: CASSLGQGAIEQYF. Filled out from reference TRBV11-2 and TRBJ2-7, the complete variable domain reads EAGVAQSPRYKIIEKRQSVAFWCNPISGHATLYWYQQILGQGPKLLIQFQNNGVVDDSQLPKDRFSAERLKGVDSTLKIQPAKLEDSAVYLCASSLGQGAIEQYFGPGTRLTVT.

CDR3 residues: CASSWVDGNTEAFF. The CDR3, as DNA: TGTGCCAGCAGCTGGGTGGACGGTAACACTGAAGCTTTCTTT. The genes are TRBV5-4 and TRBJ1-1; D unresolved. The length of the CDR3 is 14 residues. CDR1 is SGHNT and CDR2 is YYREEE in the germline V gene (reference sequence). With 3 bases removed from V and 2 bases from J, the gap between germline ends came to 11 bases.

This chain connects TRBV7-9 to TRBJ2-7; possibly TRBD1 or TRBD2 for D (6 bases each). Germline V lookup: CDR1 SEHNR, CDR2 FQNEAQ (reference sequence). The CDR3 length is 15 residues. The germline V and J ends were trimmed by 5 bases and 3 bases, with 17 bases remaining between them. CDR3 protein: CASSPGAHDNYEQYF. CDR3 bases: TGTGCCAGCAGCCCGGGGGCCCATGATAACTACGAGCAGTACTTC.

The CDR3 region has the DNA TGTGCCAGCAGCTCCCTTCAGAACACTGAAGCTTTCTTT. As protein: CASSSLQNTEAFF. The chain is built from TRBV7-2 and TRBJ1-1; no clear D. In germline, CDR1 is SGHTA, CDR2 FQGNSA. This CDR3 spans 13 amino acids. The germline V and J ends were trimmed by 4 bases and 1 base, with 7 bases remaining between them.

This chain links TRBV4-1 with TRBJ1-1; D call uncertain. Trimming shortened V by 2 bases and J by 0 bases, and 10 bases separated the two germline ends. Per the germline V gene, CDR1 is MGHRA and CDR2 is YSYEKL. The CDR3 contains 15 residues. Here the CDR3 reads CASSQYDQVNTEAFF. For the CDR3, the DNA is TGCGCCAGCAGCCAATATGACCAAGTGAACACTGAAGCTTTCTTT.

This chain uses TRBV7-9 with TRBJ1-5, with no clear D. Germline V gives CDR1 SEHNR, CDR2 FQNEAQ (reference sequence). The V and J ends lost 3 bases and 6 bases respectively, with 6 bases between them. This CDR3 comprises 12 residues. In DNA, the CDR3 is TGTGCCAGCAGCTTTTTGGGTCAGCCCCAGCATTTT. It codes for CASSFLGQPQHF.

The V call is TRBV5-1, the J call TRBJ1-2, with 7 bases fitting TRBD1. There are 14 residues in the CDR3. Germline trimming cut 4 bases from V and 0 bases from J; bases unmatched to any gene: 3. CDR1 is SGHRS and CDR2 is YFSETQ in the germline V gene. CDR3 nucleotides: TGCGCCAGCAGCCACAGGGGAGCTAACTATGGCTACACCTTC. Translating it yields CASSHRGANYGYTF.

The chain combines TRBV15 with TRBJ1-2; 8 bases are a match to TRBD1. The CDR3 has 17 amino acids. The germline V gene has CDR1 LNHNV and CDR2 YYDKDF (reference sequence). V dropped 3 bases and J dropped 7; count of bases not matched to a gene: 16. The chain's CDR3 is CATSSPTGVSGSGGYTF. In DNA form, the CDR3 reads TGTGCCACCAGCAGTCCGACAGGGGTTAGTGGCTCGGGTGGCTACACCTTC.

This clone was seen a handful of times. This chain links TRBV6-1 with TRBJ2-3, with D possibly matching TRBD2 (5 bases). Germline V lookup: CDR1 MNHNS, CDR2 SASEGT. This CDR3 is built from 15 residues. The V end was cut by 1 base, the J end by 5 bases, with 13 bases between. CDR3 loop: CASSEVIAIGDTQYF. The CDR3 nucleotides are TGTGCCAGCAGTGAAGTGATAGCGATAGGAGATACGCAGTATTTT.

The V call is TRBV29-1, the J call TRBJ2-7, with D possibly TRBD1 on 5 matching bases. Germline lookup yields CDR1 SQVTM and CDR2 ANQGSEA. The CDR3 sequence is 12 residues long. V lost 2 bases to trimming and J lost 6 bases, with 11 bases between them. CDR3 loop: CSVEQGTVEQYF. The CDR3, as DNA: TGCAGCGTTGAACAGGGAACAGTCGAGCAGTACTTC.

The CDR3 DNA sequence: TGTGCCAGCAGCTTAACAGATTATCAGCAGTACTTC. Its protein product is CASSLTDYQQYF. This rearrangement joins TRBV7-2 to TRBJ2-7; D unresolved. Germline V CDR1 and CDR2: SGHTA, FQGNSA. V dropped 2 bases and J dropped 8 bases, with 10 bases sitting between them. CDR3 length equals 12 residues. Drawing the rest from reference TRBV7-2 and TRBJ2-7, the complete variable domain is GAGVSQSPSNKVTEKGKDVELRCDPISGHTALYWYRQSLGQGLEFLIYFQGNSAPDKSGLPSDRFSAERTGGSVSTLTIQRTQQEDSAVYLCASSLTDYQQYFGPGTRLTVT.